This T cell receptor beta chain was captured by sequencing in a study of B cell selection in AIRE deficiency. Authors' processing steps: Conventional T cell pools: approximately 1.1x10^5 distinct patient, fewer than 150,000 donor TCRbeta sequences. The protocol was immunoSEQ multiplex PCR, while the TCRdb copy is restricted to in-frame clones and leaves out a portion. That table is the source of V, J and clone size, and D and trimming were worked out from the DNA. This table holds under 30,000 clones, around 97% found once. Germline-derived CDR1 and CDR2 are MNHEY and SMNVEV (reference sequence). V was pared by 4 bases and J by 4 bases, with 8 bases of the junction left unmatched. CDR3 length: 16 amino acids. The study's findings and limits: About a third of healthy-shared Treg TCRbeta sequences appeared in patient Tconv cells. Shared Treg sequences were biased toward short CDR3s with few non-templated nucleotide insertions.

Notes on this clone: Its antigen is as yet unknown.

Sorting defined conventional CD4 T cells as CD4+CD127+. Sequenced: conventional CD4+ T cells sorted from PBMCs. The gene calls are TRBV27 and TRBJ2-1; TRBD2 matches at 9 bases. This sequence originates from a human donor with AIRE deficiency. CDR3 bases: TGTGCCAGCAGTTCCCCCACTAGCGGGCAGTACAATGAGCAGTTCTTC. Protein product: CASSSPTSGQYNEQFF.